This TCR beta chain was documented in a study of T cell changes during pregnancy in multiple sclerosis. The CDR3 sequence is 12 residues long. With 5 bases clipped from V and 4 bases from J, the junction kept 4 bases outside the gene matches. Per the germline V gene, CDR1 is GTSNPN and CDR2 is SVGIG (reference sequence). Sequencing used immunoSEQ multiplex PCR; TCRdb keeps in-frame clones, though not all of them. Of some 89,000 clones listed, around 93% are singletons. Sequencing was performed on peripheral blood, taken in the third trimester of pregnancy. This clonotype originated in a female donor with multiple sclerosis, enrolled in a pregnancy study. The chain employs TRBV30 and TRBJ1-2, with 7 nucleotides matching TRBD1. The CDR3 DNA follows: TGTGCCTGGGACAGGGAGATCTATGGCTACACCTTC. Residues: CAWDREIYGYTF.